These T cell receptor beta chains were read from a single sample in a study of shared clonotypes between healthy human individuals. This table comes from immunoSEQ multiplex PCR, and its TCRdb copy is limited to in-frame clones, with some not included. In the table there are 2,500,000 or so clones, roughly 92% of which are singletons. The sample consisted of naive CD4+ T cells sorted from blood. The receptors derive from a man younger than 35 in good health. Both conserved end residues are part of each CDR3. A D gene is named only where the DNA matches it firmly. Rows may omit the clone size; those that give it use once, few, many or a size class.

d_call j_call clone_size v_call cdr3_nt cdr3_aa
TRBD2 TRBJ2-1 . TRBV7-2 TGTGCCAGCAGCGCGCCGGGACTAGCGGGAGGGTACAATGAGCAGTTCTTC CASSAPGLAGGYNEQFF
. TRBJ2-1 . TRBV27 TGTGCCAGCAGCAACGGACAAGTTCGGCACAATGAGCAGTTCTTC CASSNGQVRHNEQFF
. TRBJ2-3 . TRBV27 TGTGCCAGCAGTCACTCCGAGGATACGCAGTATTTT CASSHSEDTQYF
. TRBJ1-1 . TRBV5-6 TGTGCCAGCAGCTTTTGGCGGCAGCGGAACACTGAAGCTTTCTTT CASSFWRQRNTEAFF
. TRBJ1-1 . TRBV2 TGTGCCAGCAGTCAATGGGACACGAACACTGAAGCTTTCTTT CASSQWDTNTEAFF
. TRBJ2-3 once TRBV2 TGTGCCAGCAGTGTAGGAAAGGGGAAATTGAGGGGGACAGATACGCAGTATTTT CASSVGKGKLRGTDTQYF
TRBD2 TRBJ2-5 . TRBV5-1 TGCGCCAGCAGCTTAATCACTAGCGGGAGCCAGACCCAGTACTTC CASSLITSGSQTQYF
. TRBJ2-1 . TRBV9 TGTGCCAGCAGCGTAGCCACCCCAAGCAGGGGTTTGTCAATGAGTGAGCAGTTCTTC CASSVATPSRGLSMSEQFF
TRBD2 TRBJ2-3 once TRBV5-1 TGCGCCAGCAGCTTCGGGGGGGCAGCAGATACGCAGTATTTT CASSFGGAADTQYF
. TRBJ1-4 . TRBV19 TGTGCCAGTAGTACGTTCCTAGTAACTAATGAAAAACTGTTTTTT CASSTFLVTNEKLFF
TRBD1 TRBJ1-6 few TRBV30 TGTGCCTTGGGGGTGACAGGGACCAATTCACCCCTCCACTTT CALGVTGTNSPLHF
. TRBJ2-1 . TRBV19 TGTGCCAGTAGTATAGTTTACAGTACCTACAATGAGCAGTTCTTC CASSIVYSTYNEQFF
. TRBJ1-4 . TRBV4-1 TGCGCCAGCAGCCAGGATGACAGGTTTGAAAAACTGTTTTTT CASSQDDRFEKLFF
. TRBJ1-2 . TRBV7-9 TGTGCCAGCAGCTCGGGAGAAGGGGAAACCTTC CASSSGEGETF
. TRBJ1-1 . TRBV6-5 TGTGCCAGCAGTAGCCCACCGAACGGAGCTTTCTTT CASSSPPNGAFF
. TRBJ2-7 . TRBV28 TGTGCCAGCAGTTACCCGACGGGCACCTCCTACGAGCAGTACTTC CASSYPTGTSYEQYF
. TRBJ2-7 . TRBV6-5 TGTGCCAGCAAGGGGGGTCAGGGAATTCACGAGCAGTACTTC CASKGGQGIHEQYF
. TRBJ2-7 . TRBV28 TGTGCCAGCAGTACCTTGGGCCTGGGATCCTACGAGCAGTACTTC CASSTLGLGSYEQYF
TRBD1 TRBJ2-1 . TRBV11-3 TGTGCCAGCAGCTTAGGCCCATTACAGGGGGCCAATGAGCAGTTCTTC CASSLGPLQGANEQFF
. TRBJ2-7 . TRBV10-3 TGTGCCATCAGAACCGGGTCAAGCTCCTACGAGCAGTACTTC CAIRTGSSSYEQYF
. TRBJ1-3 . TRBV7-9 TGTGCCAGCAGCTTAGGGAGTGACGGAAACACCATATATTTT CASSLGSDGNTIYF
TRBD1 TRBJ2-7 once TRBV16 TGTGCCAGCAGCCAAACCGGGACAGTCTACGAGCAGTACTTC CASSQTGTVYEQYF
. TRBJ2-7 . TRBV19 TGTGCCAGTAGTATAGCAGGGGGGTACTACGAGCAGTACTTC CASSIAGGYYEQYF
. TRBJ1-5 . TRBV6-1 TGTGCCAGCCTTCGAGAGGGGGTAGGTCAGCCCCAGCATTTT CASLREGVGQPQHF
. TRBJ2-2 . TRBV2 TGTGCCAGCATAAGGGAAGGAGGGACCGGGGAGCTGTTTTTT CASIREGGTGELFF
. TRBJ2-1 . TRBV7-3 TGTGCCAGCAGCTTAGCCGGAGGGTGGACGGGAAATGAGCAGTTCTTC CASSLAGGWTGNEQFF
. TRBJ1-1 . TRBV7-2 TGTGCCAGCAGGCCACCGCGGGACGTCACTGAAGCTTTCTTT CASRPPRDVTEAFF
TRBD2 TRBJ2-5 . TRBV5-1 TGCGCCAGCAGCCTAGCGGGGGCTGGAGAGACCCAGTACTTC CASSLAGAGETQYF
. TRBJ1-1 . TRBV25-1 TGTGCCAGCAGAGCCGACACCAACGCTGAAGCTTTCTTT CASRADTNAEAFF
. TRBJ1-4 . TRBV11-2 TGTGCCAGCAGCTTGATGGGGTCCAATGAAAAACTGTTTTTT CASSLMGSNEKLFF
. TRBJ2-2 . TRBV9 TGTGCCAGCACCGAGGGTCACACCGGGGAGCTGTTTTTT CASTEGHTGELFF
. TRBJ2-4 . TRBV2 TGTGCCAGCAGTGAAACAGGGAAAAACATTCAGTACTTC CASSETGKNIQYF
. TRBJ1-6 . TRBV28 TGTGCCAGCAAAGCAGCTTCACCCCTCCACTTT CASKAASPLHF
TRBD1 TRBJ2-5 . TRBV6-1 TGTGCCAGCAGTGAGGGGATGACAGGGGTTGGGGAGACCCAGTACTTC CASSEGMTGVGETQYF
. TRBJ2-2 . TRBV6-5 TGTGCCAGCAGTCCCCCGGGCAGGGTCACCGGGGAGCTGTTTTTT CASSPPGRVTGELFF
. TRBJ1-5 . TRBV7-2 TGTGCCAGCAGCTTAGATCGGTTTGATCAGCCCCAGCATTTT CASSLDRFDQPQHF
. TRBJ1-1 . TRBV19 TGTGCCAGTAGGGAGACAGGCCGGGCGGAGAACACTGAAGCTTTCTTT CASRETGRAENTEAFF
. TRBJ1-3 . TRBV9 TGTGCCAGCAGCGTAGGCGTCTTCTCTGGAAACACCATATATTTT CASSVGVFSGNTIYF
. TRBJ2-5 . TRBV19 TGTGCCAGTAGTATAAACTTCCAAGAGACCCAGTACTTC CASSINFQETQYF
. TRBJ2-1 . TRBV2 TGTGCCAGCAGTGGTCTTGGTACGGGCACAAGCAATGAGCAGTTCTTC CASSGLGTGTSNEQFF